This TCR beta chain was recorded in a study of T cells in localized non-small cell lung cancer. Study results and limitations: Heterogeneity stays possible, as sequencing covered only one tumor region. Paired adjacent lung recovered a median about 60 of the top 100 tumor clones.

Clones were sequenced by immunoSEQ multiplex PCR, and TCRdb holds only the in-frame ones, with some missing. This sample has 50,000 to 60,000 clones; over 60% occur once, and the top ten carry 3.5% to 5.5%. V was shortened by 6 bases and J by 1 base, with 6 bases between the two germline ends. There are 13 residues in the CDR3. Germline V CDR1 and CDR2: MNHNS, SASEGT. For this clone: What it binds is unknown.

J is TRBJ2-2 and V is TRBV6-1; D not resolved. This sequence was found in a woman aged 40 to 75 with stage II lung adenocarcinoma. The sample was PBMCs, taken before any cancer treatment. The DNA for the CDR3 is TGTGCCAGCAGGGGTATGAACACCGGGGAGCTGTTTTTT. It yields the protein CASRGMNTGELFF.